The text below deals with one T cell receptor beta chain. The data are from a study of stem cell transplantation in POMP-related autoinflammatory disease. The overall study: Defective thymoproteasomes were hypothesized to impair CD8+ T-cell positive selection.

Sequenced by immunoSEQ multiplex PCR; TCRdb stores in-frame clones only, minus some. The table has 33,000 or so clones, 85% to 90% seen once; the top ten hold over 0.6%. The CDR3 is made up of 13 amino acids. The germline V and J ends were trimmed by 0 bases and 4 bases, with 6 bases remaining between them. Looked up from germline, CDR1 is MNHNS and CDR2 is SASEGT. This clonotype originated in a human donor with POMP-related autoinflammation and immune dysregulation (PRAID). This sample comprised CD4+ T cells from PBMCs, obtained before stem cell transplantation. The V and J genes are TRBV6-1 and TRBJ1-1; D perhaps matches TRBD1 (5 bases). CDR3 DNA sequence: TGTGCCAGCAGTGAAGCGCAGGGCACTGAAGCTTTCTTT. Its protein product is CASSEAQGTEAFF.